The next 16 T cell receptor beta chains were all read from a single sample in a study of cytomegalovirus exposure and HLA in healthy donors. With 60 Vbeta and 13 Jbeta primers, the PCR was carried out. Sequencing was performed with immunoSEQ multiplex PCR; in TCRdb, only in-frame clones are kept and a portion is missing. The data show about 130,000 clones, more than 65% seen once. Sequences were obtained from PBMCs. These TCRs come from a woman aged 60-75 years in good health and CMV-seropositive.

The chain has TRBV11-3 and TRBJ2-3, with TRBD2 matching 14 bases. CDR1 and CDR2 (germline): SGHNT, YENEEA. The J segment lost 6 bases and the V segment lost 5 bases, leaving 10 bases of the junction unmatched. The CDR3 length is 17 residues. CDR3 region: CASSLSTTSGGADTQYF. DNA for the CDR3: TGTGCCAGCAGCCTCTCAACGACTAGCGGGGGGGCGGATACGCAGTATTTT.

The V gene is TRBV5-8, the J gene TRBJ1-6, with D tentatively TRBD1 (5 bases). Germline V gene data show CDR1 as SGHTS and CDR2 as YDEGEE. The CDR3 is 13 amino acids. The V end was cut by 2 bases, the J end by 7 bases, with 7 bases between. CDR3: CASSLQENSPLHF. The CDR3 DNA sequence: TGTGCCAGCAGCTTACAGGAAAATTCACCCCTCCACTTT.

The chain couples TRBV14 to TRBJ2-1; TRBD2 matches at 10 bases. In germline, CDR1 is SGHDN, CDR2 FVKESK. The V gene end was trimmed by 3 bases and the J gene end by 1 base; junction bases not matched to a gene: 6. The CDR3 covers 17 residues. CDR3 DNA sequence: TGTGCCAGCAGCCAGAGATTAGCGGGAGGTTCCTACAATGAGCAGTTCTTC. Translating gives CASSQRLAGGSYNEQFF.

As concerns this clone: Its ends do not fully match the called genes, so a read error is possible. The J gene is TRBJ2-5, the V gene TRBV7-9, with D uncertain. CDR1 and CDR2 (germline): SEHNR, FQNEAQ (reference sequence). CDR3 length equals 11 residues. The CDR3 spells CSSSVIETQYF. The CDR3 coding sequence is TGTTCCAGCAGTGTAATTGAGACCCAGTACTTC. Full variable domain (remainder filled in from reference TRBV7-9 and TRBJ2-5): DTGVSQNPRHKITKRGQNVTFRCDPISEHNRLYWYRQTLGQGPEFLTYFQNEAQLEKSRLLSDRFSAERPKGSFSTLEIQRTEQGDSAMYLCSSSVIETQYFGPGTRLLVL.

The rearrangement joins TRBV5-4 to TRBJ2-7; tentatively, D is TRBD2 (5 bases). The ends were cut back, 4 bases at V and 0 bases at J, with 11 bases in the middle. Germline V gene lookup returns CDR1 SGHNT and CDR2 YYREEE (reference sequence). This CDR3 is built from 14 residues. The CDR3 spells CASSPQRSSYEQYF. DNA of the CDR3: TGTGCCAGCAGCCCCCAGCGGTCCTCCTACGAGCAGTACTTC.

This clone was seen just once. In DNA, the CDR3 is TGTGCCAGCAGCGTGGGGACTAGCGGGAGTGAGCAGTTCTTC. Translation: CASSVGTSGSEQFF. The gene calls are TRBV9 and TRBJ2-1; 14 positions match TRBD2. The V and J ends lost 2 bases and 9 bases, in that order; junction bases with no gene match: 1. CDR1 is SGDLS and CDR2 is YYNGEE in the germline V gene. The length of the CDR3 is 14 residues.

In nucleotides, the CDR3 is TGCGCCAGCAGCCAAGAGGCGGCAGGGATTTCGAACTATGGCTACACCTTC. Protein product: CASSQEAAGISNYGYTF. The chain joins TRBV4-1 to TRBJ1-2; D may be TRBD1 (5 bases). CDR1 is MGHRA and CDR2 is YSYEKL in the germline V gene. The CDR3 totals 17 residues. Trimming left V 0 bases short and J 2 bases short, with 16 bases between.

This clone was seen a handful of times. This rearrangement joins TRBV6-6 to TRBJ2-7, with D possibly matching TRBD2 (6 bases). Germline V gives CDR1 MNHNY, CDR2 SVGAGI (reference sequence). Trimming left V 2 bases short and J 0 bases short, with 11 bases between. The CDR3 has 15 residues. The CDR3 region is CASSYGTPSSYEQYF. For the CDR3, the DNA is TGTGCCAGCAGTTACGGGACTCCTAGCTCCTACGAGCAGTACTTC.

The chain recombines TRBV30 with TRBJ1-2; TRBD1 matches at 8 bases. V shed 1 base and J 4 bases; nucleotides not matched to a gene: 2. CDR3 length: 13 residues. The V gene's germline CDR1 is GTSNPN and CDR2 SVGIG (reference sequence). The CDR3 DNA sequence: TGTGCCTGGAGTGCGGGACAGGCCTATGGCTACACCTTC. As protein: CAWSAGQAYGYTF.

The chain is built from TRBV5-1 and TRBJ2-7; 8 bases map to TRBD1. The germline V gene has CDR1 SGHRS and CDR2 YFSETQ. J was trimmed by 2 bases and V by 5 bases; bases with no gene match: 12. There are 16 residues in the CDR3. In DNA form, the CDR3 reads TGCGCCAGCAGTCAAACCGGACAGGGCACAACCTACGAGCAGTACTTC. Translating it yields CASSQTGQGTTYEQYF.

The sample holds a few counts of this clone. This chain uses TRBV9 with TRBJ2-7, with a weak D call TRBD2 (5 bases). Between the trimmed V and J ends, which lost 0 bases and 0 bases, there was a span of 13 bases. The CDR3 loop spans 16 amino acids. Germline V gene data show CDR1 as SGDLS and CDR2 as YYNGEE. The CDR3 DNA sequence: TGTGCCAGCAGCGTAGGGCCGGGGTCCCACTCCTACGAGCAGTACTTC. As protein: CASSVGPGSHSYEQYF.

The chain uses TRBV5-1 and TRBJ2-1; D is unresolved. Trimming took off 5 bases at V and 0 bases at J, with 12 bases between the two ends. Germline loops: CDR1 SGHRS, CDR2 YFSETQ. The CDR3 has 15 residues. The CDR3 reads CASSWQAVSYNEQFF. The DNA for the CDR3 is TGCGCCAGCAGTTGGCAGGCCGTCTCCTACAATGAGCAGTTCTTC.

This clone appeared a few times. The chain carries TRBV7-2 and TRBJ2-1, with TRBD2 identical over 9 bases. With 5 bases clipped from V and 5 bases from J, the junction kept 4 bases outside the gene matches. The CDR3 loop spans 14 amino acids. Germline CDR1 and CDR2: SGHTA and FQGNSA. The CDR3 nucleotides are TGTGCCAGCAGCCCAATAGCGGGAGACAATGAGCAGTTCTTC. As protein: CASSPIAGDNEQFF.

V gene TRBV19 combines with J gene TRBJ2-7; 8 positions agree with TRBD2. The J segment lost 1 base and the V segment lost 4 bases, leaving 6 bases of the junction unmatched. This CDR3 region has 15 residues. Germline CDR1 LNHDA, CDR2 SQIVND (reference sequence). CDR3 nucleotides: TGTGCCAGTAGTAATTCGGGCGGGAGGTCCTACGAGCAGTACTTC. It codes for CASSNSGGRSYEQYF.

This clone was seen only once. V is TRBV6-5 and J is TRBJ1-3; no definite D call. The length of the CDR3 is 15 residues. CDR1 and CDR2 (germline): MNHEY, SVGAGI. Trimming took off 2 bases at V and 0 bases at J, with 8 bases between the two ends. The CDR3 DNA follows: TGTGCCAGCAGTTACGACACGGACTCTGGAAACACCATATATTTT. This encodes CASSYDTDSGNTIYF.

The table lists this clone with a few counts. The chain uses TRBV7-9 and TRBJ2-3; 10 bases are a match to TRBD1. Germline V gene lookup returns CDR1 SEHNR and CDR2 FQNEAQ (reference sequence). V lost 5 bases, J lost 4 bases, and 9 bases stayed unmatched. The CDR3 is 16 residues long. In nucleotides, the CDR3 is TGTGCCAGCAGCAACCGGGACAGGGGCGCGTCAGATACGCAGTATTTT. This codes for CASSNRDRGASDTQYF.